The following is a TCR beta chain sequence with its context. Unmatched junction bases numbered 8, after V lost 2 bases and J lost 7 bases. Germline CDR1 DFQATT, CDR2 SNEGSKA (reference sequence). The CDR3 runs 14 residues. RNA was extracted from bulk tissue without any cell sorting. Three rounds of nested PCR, following a modified ARM-PCR protocol, produced the TCRbeta library. TCRdb re-called the multiplex PCR reads through MiXCR, storing one row per CDR3 protein. Seen here are 100,000 to 150,000 distinct CDR3 sequences, 66% observed once, and the top ten hold roughly 13%. The data stem from a study of tumor and adjacent non-tumor tissue in lung cancer.

The source of this sequence is a man younger than 40 with non-small cell lung cancer. The sequenced sample consisted of lung tumor tissue. V usage is TRBV20-1 and J usage is TRBJ2-4, with 7 bases aligning to TRBD1. CDR3 nucleotides: TGCAGTGCTAGACATTACAGGGGCTGGAACATTCAGTACTTC. It translates to CSARHYRGWNIQYF.